The 5 T cell receptor beta chains listed next were all sequenced from one sample in a study of T cells in Graves' hyperthyroidism and ophthalmopathy. Researchers took RNA transcripts and amplified the TCR beta CDR3 regions from them. The primer set for the first-round RT-PCR of the TCR CDR3 was HTBI. TCRdb re-called the multiplex PCR reads with MiXCR, one entry per CDR3 protein. The data contain about 350,000 distinct CDR3 sequences, 18% of them seen just once; the ten biggest clones take up around a sixth. The sequenced sample consisted of blood. The receptors derive from a middle-aged woman with Graves' ophthalmopathy.

The J gene is TRBJ2-2, the V gene TRBV6-2 or TRBV6-3; the D is unclear. CDR1 is MNHEY, CDR2 SVGEGT, per germline. This CDR3 is 11 amino acids long. The ends were cut back, 7 bases at V and 6 bases at J, with 6 bases in the middle. The CDR3 bases are TGTGCCAGCAACAATCCCGGGGAGCTGTTTTTT. This translates into CASNNPGELFF.

V usage is TRBV7-8 and J usage is TRBJ2-7, with TRBD1 matching over 9 bases. Germline V CDR1 and CDR2: SGHVS, FQNEAQ. The CDR3 spans 16 residues. V trimming: 5 bases; J trimming: 0 bases; junction bases outside the gene matches: 8. In DNA form, the CDR3 reads TGTGCCAGCAGCCACAACCGGGACAGGGACTCCTACGAGCAGTACTTC. Protein sequence: CASSHNRDRDSYEQYF.

A word on this clonotype: A much larger clone lies a single base off, so this may be a read error. The chain is built from TRBV19 and TRBJ1-1; 8 bases fit TRBD1. Per germline, CDR1 LNHDA and CDR2 SQIVND (reference sequence). CDR3 length: 16 residues. DNA of the CDR3: TGTGCCATTAGTACTGGGGCAGGGGGCGCGTGGACTGAAGCTTTCTTT. It specifies CAISTGAGGAWTEAFF.

The J gene is TRBJ1-3, the V gene TRBV30; D unclear. This CDR3 has 14 amino acids. In germline, CDR1 is GTSNPN, CDR2 SVGIG (reference sequence). V lost 3 bases, J lost 2 bases, and 11 bases lay in between. CDR3 DNA: TGTGCCTGGAGCGCGGACGCCGCTGGAAACACCATATATTTT. This sequence encodes CAWSADAAGNTIYF.

The table lists this clonotype with many counts. The V call is TRBV20-1, the J call TRBJ1-1, with D unresolved. V was pared by 1 base and J by 2 bases, with 8 bases between. The CDR3 sequence is 13 residues long. Germline CDR1 reads DFQATT; CDR2 reads SNEGSKA (reference sequence). CDR3: CSARVPPNTEAFF. CDR3 bases: TGCAGTGCTAGAGTCCCGCCAAACACTGAAGCTTTCTTT.